This TCR beta chain was retrieved from a study of blood T cell repertoires in COVID-19. Study summary: Collection of acute and convalescent COVID-19 samples took place in the United States, Italy and Spain. From T cells, B-cell-depleted T cells, or PBMCs came the material, which was cDNA or gDNA.

Sequenced by immunoSEQ multiplex PCR; TCRdb stores in-frame clones only, minus some. Of 250,000 to 300,000 clones listed, about nine tenths were seen once; the top ten hold roughly a sixth. V lost 3 bases to trimming and J lost 5 bases; unmatched junction nucleotides: 6. This CDR3 is 15 amino acids long. Per the germline V gene, CDR1 is MDHEN and CDR2 is SYDVKM. This receptor was taken from a man aged 18-30 years who had recovered from COVID-19. The specimen sequenced was PBMCs or T cells enriched from blood (not recorded which). The chain carries TRBV28 and TRBJ2-5, with 10 nucleotides matching TRBD1. The CDR3 loop reads CASSLGTGVRETQYF. Written as DNA, the CDR3 is TGTGCCAGCAGTTTGGGGACAGGGGTTCGGGAGACCCAGTACTTC.